The 23 T cell receptor beta chains given below trace back to one sample, sequenced in a study of regulatory T cells in long-lasting Graves disease. Regarding time point: persistent/refractory GD, antithyroid drugs over 5 years with positive TRAb. Scientists built the TCR library using RNA that was extracted from PBMCs. Building the TCR beta libraries relied on iRepertoire HTBI primers, and CDR3 regions underwent Arm-PCR. TCRdb re-analysed the multiplex PCR reads in MiXCR, keeping a single row per CDR3 protein. The sample holds some 470,000 distinct CDR3 sequences; around a fifth are singletons and the top ten take around 7%. The material was peripheral blood mononuclear cells (PBMCs), obtained when the disease was refractory, from a patient treated with antithyroid drugs. These receptors all stem from a female donor with Graves disease.

The chain couples TRBV9 to TRBJ1-1; D gene unclear. The CDR3 totals 14 residues. Trimming shortened V by 0 bases and J by 4 bases, and 10 bases separated the two germline ends. The germline V gene encodes CDR1 SGDLS and CDR2 YYNGEE. CDR3 nucleotide sequence: TGTGCCAGCAGCGTAGAGGGTCTGGTCACTGAAGCTTTCTTT. Residues: CASSVEGLVTEAFF.

At least ten counts were recorded for this clonotype. V gene TRBV7-2 combines with J gene TRBJ2-5, with 16 positions matching TRBD2. Germline CDR1 is SGHTA and CDR2 is FQGNSA. The CDR3 is 15 residues long. V shed 5 bases and J 5 bases; nucleotides not matched to a gene: 2. CDR3 in DNA: TGTGCCAGCAGCATGGGACTAGCGGGAGGGGAGACCCAGTACTTC. This encodes CASSMGLAGGETQYF.

J is TRBJ2-7 and V is TRBV6-9; TRBD2 matches 10 bases. CDR1 and CDR2 (germline): MNHGY, SVAAGI. The CDR3 is 13 amino acids. After removal of 3 bases from V and 7 bases from J, the junction contained 3 bases not matched to a gene. The CDR3 protein is CASSYSGGVEQYF. The CDR3 DNA sequence: TGTGCCAGCAGTTACAGCGGGGGGGTGGAGCAGTACTTC.

This clonotype appeared many times. The CDR3 nucleotides are TGTGCCAGCAGTTACTCAGGGACAGGATGGGAGCAGTACTTC. Its protein product is CASSYSGTGWEQYF. The V gene is TRBV6-5, the J gene TRBJ2-7, with 8 bases aligning to TRBD1. Germline V lookup: CDR1 MNHEY, CDR2 SVGAGI. V was clipped by 0 bases and J by 7 bases; unmatched bases: 5. This CDR3 spans 14 amino acids.

This chain uses TRBV6-2 or TRBV6-3 with TRBJ1-5; D call uncertain. Between the trimmed V and J ends, which lost 8 bases and 7 bases, there was a span of 12 bases. CDR1 and CDR2 from the germline V gene are MNHEY and SVGEGT. The length of the CDR3 is 12 residues. The DNA for the CDR3 is TGTGCCAGCGGTAGAGGTTTACAGCCCCAGCATTTT. Its protein product is CASGRGLQPQHF.

This clonotype was counted ten times or more. The V call is TRBV6-1, the J call TRBJ1-1, with TRBD1 identical over 12 bases. Unmatched junction bases numbered 5, after V lost 5 bases and J lost 1 base. The CDR3 has 16 residues. Germline V CDR1 and CDR2: MNHNS, SASEGT. The CDR3 sequence: CASSPGTGGANTEAFF. The CDR3 nucleotides are TGTGCCAGCAGTCCCGGGACAGGGGGCGCGAACACTGAAGCTTTCTTT.

This clonotype occurred many times. The chain carries TRBV5-6 and TRBJ1-2, with D hard to call. There are 14 residues in the CDR3. CDR1 and CDR2 from the germline V gene are SGHDT and YYEEEE. Trimming removed 0 bases from V and 1 base from J, with 7 bases in between. The CDR3 loop reads CASSLDTINYGYTF. CDR3 coding DNA: TGTGCCAGCAGCTTGGACACGATTAACTATGGCTACACCTTC.

V usage is TRBV7-9 and J usage is TRBJ2-2; 7 bases align to TRBD1. The CDR3 is 14 residues long. Per the germline V gene, CDR1 is SEHNR and CDR2 is FQNEAQ (reference sequence). V gave up 1 base and J gave up 6 bases; unmatched junction bases: 2. The CDR3 DNA follows: TGTGCCAGCAGCTTAGAAGGGGGCTCCGGGGAGCTGTTTTTT. It specifies CASSLEGGSGELFF.

As for this clonotype: Being one base from a much bigger clone, this may be a read error. The CDR3 nucleotides are TGTGCCAGCAGTTTTTTCGGGGGGAACACTGAAGCTTTCTTT. It specifies CASSFFGGNTEAFF. The chain has TRBV28 and TRBJ1-1; D may be TRBD1 (5 bases). The V gene's germline CDR1 is MDHEN and CDR2 SYDVKM. The CDR3 is 14 amino acids. The V gene lost 3 bases and the J gene lost 1 base, with 9 bases spanning the gap.

There are a few counts of this clonotype. CDR3 DNA sequence: TGTGCCAGCAGCTTAGCACAGGGAAGCGAGCAGTACTTC. The encoded protein is CASSLAQGSEQYF. V is TRBV7-9 and J is TRBJ2-7; D perhaps matches TRBD1 (6 bases). This CDR3 spans 13 amino acids. V was shortened by 0 bases and J by 6 bases, with 9 bases between the two germline ends. CDR1 is SEHNR, CDR2 FQNEAQ, per germline (reference sequence).

This clonotype was detected a few times. The genes are TRBV20-1 and TRBJ2-2, with 7 nucleotides matching TRBD1. The germline V gene has CDR1 DFQATT and CDR2 SNEGSKA (reference sequence). CDR3 length equals 14 residues. The J segment lost 6 bases and the V segment lost 3 bases, leaving 7 bases of the junction unmatched. CDR3 coding DNA: TGCAGTGCTAGGGCACAGGGGTGGTCCGGGGAGCTGTTTTTT. Amino acids: CSARAQGWSGELFF.

This chain uses TRBV5-1 with TRBJ1-3, with D perhaps TRBD1 (5 bases). V lost 4 bases and J 0 bases, leaving 17 bases between the germline ends. Germline V gene sequence: CDR1 SGHRS, CDR2 YFSETQ. The CDR3 sequence is 17 residues long. The CDR3 region has the DNA TGCGCCAGCAGCCTAAGGGGAGTCTCAGGCTCTGGAAACACCATATATTTT. Translated: CASSLRGVSGSGNTIYF.

This clonotype occurred a few times. This chain connects TRBV3-1 to TRBJ2-5; TRBD1 matches at 9 bases. This CDR3 is built from 16 residues. Trimming cost V 5 bases and J 5 bases; bases outside gene matches: 12. Germline V CDR1 and CDR2: LGHDT, YNNKEL (reference sequence). The CDR3 DNA is TGTGCCAGCAGCAAGGACGGGACAGGGAGGGGGGAGACCCAGTACTTC. Protein product: CASSKDGTGRGETQYF.

This clonotype was seen a few times. The chain joins TRBV7-3 to TRBJ2-1, with 9 bases matching TRBD2. The V and J ends lost 4 bases and 7 bases, in that order; junction bases with no gene match: 2. This CDR3 contains 13 residues. The V gene's germline CDR1 is SGHTA and CDR2 FQGTGA. The CDR3 sequence: CASSSGLANEQFF. The CDR3 DNA reads as TGTGCCAGCAGCTCTGGACTAGCGAATGAGCAGTTCTTC.

The chain has TRBV5-1 and TRBJ2-4; D not certain. V gave up 4 bases and J gave up 4 bases, with 12 bases separating them. Germline values: CDR1 SGHRS, CDR2 YFSETQ. CDR3 length: 14 residues. This chain's CDR3 is CASSPMAGKNIQYF. CDR3 nucleotides: TGCGCCAGCAGCCCCATGGCCGGAAAAAACATTCAGTACTTC.

Many counts were recorded for this clonotype. The chain carries TRBV19 and TRBJ1-6, with D perhaps TRBD1 (6 bases). Trimming stripped 6 bases from V and 7 bases from J, with 16 bases between. Per germline, CDR1 LNHDA and CDR2 SQIVND (reference sequence). The CDR3 covers 15 residues. The CDR3 loop reads CASSLPRDINSPLHF. The CDR3 DNA is TGTGCCAGTAGCCTTCCCCGGGACATCAATTCACCCCTCCACTTT.

The chain couples TRBV7-9 to TRBJ2-5; unclear D gene. The CDR3 spans 14 residues. Germline CDR1 is SEHNR and CDR2 is FQNEAQ (reference sequence). V was clipped by 10 bases and J by 0 bases, with 15 bases between them. The CDR3, as DNA: TGTGCCACTACCCATATCACCTACCAAGAGACCCAGTACTTC. Protein product: CATTHITYQETQYF.

In its sample, this clonotype was seen many times. The junction departs from the called germline gene at one end, perhaps through a read error. The chain employs TRBV12-3 or TRBV12-4 and TRBJ2-7; D is ambiguous. CDR3 length: 13 residues. The CDR3 sequence: CASTTTPYYKQYF. The CDR3 DNA sequence: TGTGCCAGCACTACGACCCCCTACTACAAGCAGTACTTC.

The table lists this clonotype with a few counts. The chain combines TRBV20-1 with TRBJ1-6; no definite D call. V shed 7 bases and J shed 4 bases, with 17 bases lying between them. The CDR3 length is 15 residues. CDR1 DFQATT and CDR2 SNEGSKA come from the germline V gene (reference sequence). This CDR3 reads CSVQHATGYNSPLHF. As DNA, the CDR3 is TGCAGTGTTCAGCACGCAACCGGGTATAATTCACCCCTCCACTTT.

In this sample, this clonotype turned up many times. The V gene is TRBV28, the J gene TRBJ2-7; TRBD1 aligns across 10 bases. Germline V gene lookup returns CDR1 MDHEN and CDR2 SYDVKM. CDR3 size: 14 residues. V lost 7 bases to trimming and J lost 7 bases; unmatched junction nucleotides: 10. The CDR3 sequence is CASTRTGGGGEQYF. The CDR3 bases are TGTGCCAGCACGCGGACAGGGGGAGGAGGGGAGCAGTACTTC.

This clonotype was picked up many times. The chain combines TRBV2 with TRBJ1-1; 8 bases align to TRBD1. Trimming at V came to 6 bases and at J to 6 bases, leaving 9 bases not matched to a gene. CDR1 and CDR2 from the germline V gene are SNHLY and FYNNEI. The CDR3 spans 14 residues. The CDR3 loop is CASRADRGSAEAFF. CDR3 in DNA: TGTGCCAGCAGAGCCGACAGGGGCAGCGCTGAAGCTTTCTTT.

This clonotype was counted once. CDR3 loop: CASSPWTGGGETQYF. The CDR3 DNA follows: TGTGCCAGCAGTCCCTGGACAGGGGGCGGCGAGACCCAGTACTTC. The chain couples TRBV28 to TRBJ2-5; 11 nucleotides agree with TRBD1. Germline CDR1 and CDR2: MDHEN and SYDVKM. The CDR3 totals 15 residues. J was trimmed by 5 bases and V by 5 bases; bases with no gene match: 7.

V gene TRBV11-2 combines with J gene TRBJ2-3; D not resolved. Germline V gene sequence: CDR1 SGHAT, CDR2 FQNNGV. Trimming stripped 1 base from V and 1 base from J, with 12 bases between. The CDR3 is 16 amino acids. The CDR3 DNA reads as TGTGCCAGCAGCTTAGCGGTGACCCCCGGCACAGATACGCAGTATTTT. It codes for CASSLAVTPGTDTQYF.